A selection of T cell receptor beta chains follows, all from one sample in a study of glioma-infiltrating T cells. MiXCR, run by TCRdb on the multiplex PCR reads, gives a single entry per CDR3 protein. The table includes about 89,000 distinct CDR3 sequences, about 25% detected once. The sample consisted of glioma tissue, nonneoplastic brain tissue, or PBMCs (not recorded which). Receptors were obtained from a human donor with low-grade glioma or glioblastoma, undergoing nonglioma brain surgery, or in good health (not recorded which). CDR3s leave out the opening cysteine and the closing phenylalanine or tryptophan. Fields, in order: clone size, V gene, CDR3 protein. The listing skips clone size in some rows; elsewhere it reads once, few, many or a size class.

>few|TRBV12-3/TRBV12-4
ASGDSTYNEQF
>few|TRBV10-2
ASSETGRNTEAF
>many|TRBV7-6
ASSSQEGYGYT
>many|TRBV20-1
SASGHRPYEQY
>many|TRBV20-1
SARAHRLAGGTDTQY
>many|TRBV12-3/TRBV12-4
ASSLSPPSGYGYT
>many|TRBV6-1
ASSWNSNQPQH
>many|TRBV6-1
ASIMKRDLNTGELF
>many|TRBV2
ASQKTGANEKLF
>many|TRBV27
ASNRLGTENTEAF
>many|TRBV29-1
SVRGTGNTEAF
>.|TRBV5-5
ASSLQTTTNEKLF
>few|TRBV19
ASRMAGETYEQY
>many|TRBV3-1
ASSFRRGITEAF
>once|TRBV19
ASSTQGAKTQY
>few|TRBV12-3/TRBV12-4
ASSYSGWADTQY
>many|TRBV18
ASSPLQHGGSYEQY
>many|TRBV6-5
ASSYPPSEAF
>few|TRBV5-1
ASSLNSQETQY
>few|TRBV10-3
AQGAGDTQY
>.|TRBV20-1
SARRDQRGEAQY
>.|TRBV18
ASARQGTYEQY
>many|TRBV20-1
SARKGGPALGPYEQY
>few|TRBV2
ASRHREASYEQY
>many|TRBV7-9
ASSVSGGNTGELF
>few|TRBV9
ASSADTRAGYT
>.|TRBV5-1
ASSLAGIAPNTGELF
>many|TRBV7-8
ASSFGQGNEGNTEAF
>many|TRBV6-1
ASSTTGTGNTIY
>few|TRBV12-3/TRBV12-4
ASSFLGRGLKNIQY
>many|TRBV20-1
SARGALAGEYNEQF
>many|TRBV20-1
SARDQRKNTIY
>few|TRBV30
AWSIRDNQPQH
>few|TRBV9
ASSVGGHRTDTQY
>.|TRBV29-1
SVEVDRGYNEQF
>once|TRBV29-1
SVQTGYSGANVLT
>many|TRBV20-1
SARAPYEQF
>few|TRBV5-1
ASRLGRSSYEQY
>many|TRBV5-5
ASGSGRSDTQY
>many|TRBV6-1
ASSEPPGQYHNEQF
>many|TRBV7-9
ASSLSVNEQF
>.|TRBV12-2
ASRLFPPGTLSYEQY
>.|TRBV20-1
SADPREYNDTQY
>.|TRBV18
ASSPRTSGGYNYQF
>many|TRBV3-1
ASSQGGSGGELF
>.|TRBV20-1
SVARPGIEQPQH
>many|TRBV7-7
ASSPGRGSQETQY
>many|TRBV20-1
SARGGVNTEAF
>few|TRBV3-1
ASSSMTGTYEQY
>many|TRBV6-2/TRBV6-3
ASSPQLAGGPDTQY
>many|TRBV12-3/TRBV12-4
ASSRDGPNQPQH
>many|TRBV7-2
ASSFGGLAYNEQF
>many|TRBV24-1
ATSEMTGSNQPQH
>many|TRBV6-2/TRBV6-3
ASSYLETGELF
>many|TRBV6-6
ASSYGRSRISTDTQY